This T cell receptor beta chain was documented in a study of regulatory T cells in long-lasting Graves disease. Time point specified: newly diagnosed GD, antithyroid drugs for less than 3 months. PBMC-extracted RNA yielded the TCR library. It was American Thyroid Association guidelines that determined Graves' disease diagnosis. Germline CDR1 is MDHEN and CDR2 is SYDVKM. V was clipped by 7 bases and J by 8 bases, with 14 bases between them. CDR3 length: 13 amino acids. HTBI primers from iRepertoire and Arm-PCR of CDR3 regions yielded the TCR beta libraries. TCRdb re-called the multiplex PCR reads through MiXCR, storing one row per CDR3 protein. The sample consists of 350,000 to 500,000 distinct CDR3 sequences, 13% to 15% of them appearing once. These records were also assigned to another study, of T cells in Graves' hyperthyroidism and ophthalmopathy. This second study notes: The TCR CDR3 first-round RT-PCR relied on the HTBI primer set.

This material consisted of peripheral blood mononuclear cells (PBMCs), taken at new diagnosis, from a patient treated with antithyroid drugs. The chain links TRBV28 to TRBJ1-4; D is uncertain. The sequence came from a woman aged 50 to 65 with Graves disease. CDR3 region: CASIGRQIEKLFF. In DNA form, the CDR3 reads TGTGCCAGCATTGGGCGGCAGATCGAAAAACTGTTTTTT.